This entry features one T cell receptor (beta chain) sequence. After removal of 4 bases from V and 1 base from J, the junction contained 3 bases not matched to a gene. The CDR3 totals 14 residues. Germline CDR1 is SQVTM and CDR2 is ANQGSEA. Sequencing used immunoSEQ multiplex PCR; TCRdb keeps in-frame clones, though not all of them. The sample lists 300,000 or so clones, approximately 90% occurring once. This sample was taken from a study of blood T cell repertoires in COVID-19. Recruitment covered about two dozen US areas and drew participants whose ages spanned roughly 18 to 100 years. Cohort placement rested on clinical history that participants reported themselves.

Sequences were obtained from PBMCs or T cells enriched from blood (not recorded which). The receptor's source is a woman aged 25 to 45 who had recovered from COVID-19. The chain uses TRBV29-1 and TRBJ2-1; 8 nucleotides agree with TRBD2. The CDR3 loop reads CSVVGRGSYNEQFF. The CDR3 coding sequence is TGCAGCGTTGTCGGGAGGGGGTCCTACAATGAGCAGTTCTTC.